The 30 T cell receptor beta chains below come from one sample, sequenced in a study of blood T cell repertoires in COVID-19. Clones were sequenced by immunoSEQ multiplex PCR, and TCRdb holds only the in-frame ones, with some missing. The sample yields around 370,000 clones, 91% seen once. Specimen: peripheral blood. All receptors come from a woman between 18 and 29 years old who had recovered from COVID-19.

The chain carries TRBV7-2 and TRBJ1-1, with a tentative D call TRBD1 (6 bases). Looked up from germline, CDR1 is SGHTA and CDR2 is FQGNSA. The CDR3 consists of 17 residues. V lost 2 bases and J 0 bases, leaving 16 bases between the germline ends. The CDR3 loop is CASSLIPAGVMNTEAFF. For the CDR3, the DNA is TGTGCCAGCAGCTTAATTCCAGCAGGGGTTATGAACACTGAAGCTTTCTTT.

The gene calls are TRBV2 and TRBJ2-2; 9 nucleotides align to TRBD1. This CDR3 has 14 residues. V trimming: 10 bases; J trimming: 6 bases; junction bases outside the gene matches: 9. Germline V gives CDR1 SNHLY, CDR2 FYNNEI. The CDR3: CAIGQGTVPGELFF. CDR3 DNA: TGTGCCATCGGACAGGGGACGGTCCCCGGGGAGCTGTTTTTT. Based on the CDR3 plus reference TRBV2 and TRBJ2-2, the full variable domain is EPEVTQTPSHQVTQMGQEVILRCVPISNHLYFYWYRQILGQKVEFLVSFYNNEISEKSEIFDDQFSVERPDGSNFTLKIRSTKLEDSAMYFCAIGQGTVPGELFFGEGSRLTVL.

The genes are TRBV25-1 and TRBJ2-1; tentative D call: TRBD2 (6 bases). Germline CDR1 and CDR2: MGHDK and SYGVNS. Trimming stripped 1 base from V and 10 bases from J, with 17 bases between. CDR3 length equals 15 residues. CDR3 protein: CASSEFAGSLGEQFF. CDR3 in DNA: TGTGCCAGCAGTGAATTTGCCGGGAGTTTGGGAGAGCAGTTCTTC.

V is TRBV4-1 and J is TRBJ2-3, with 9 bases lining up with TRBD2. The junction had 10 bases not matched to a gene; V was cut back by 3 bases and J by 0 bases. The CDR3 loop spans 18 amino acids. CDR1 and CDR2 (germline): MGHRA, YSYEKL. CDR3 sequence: CASSHPGTSQSSTDTQYF. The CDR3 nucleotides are TGCGCCAGCAGCCATCCCGGGACTAGCCAGAGCAGCACAGATACGCAGTATTTT.

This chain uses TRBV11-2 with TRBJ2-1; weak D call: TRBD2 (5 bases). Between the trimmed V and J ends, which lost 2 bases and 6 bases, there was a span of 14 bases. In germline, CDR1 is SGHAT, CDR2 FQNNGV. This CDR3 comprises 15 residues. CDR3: CASSLLGSGINEQFF. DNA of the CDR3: TGTGCCAGCAGCTTACTCGGGTCGGGGATCAATGAGCAGTTCTTC.

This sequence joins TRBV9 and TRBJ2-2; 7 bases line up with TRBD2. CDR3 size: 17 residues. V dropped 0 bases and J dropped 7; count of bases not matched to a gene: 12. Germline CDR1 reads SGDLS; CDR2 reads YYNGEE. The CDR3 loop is CASSVGGGKTTFGELFF. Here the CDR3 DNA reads TGTGCCAGCAGCGTAGGGGGAGGGAAAACCACCTTCGGGGAGCTGTTTTTT.

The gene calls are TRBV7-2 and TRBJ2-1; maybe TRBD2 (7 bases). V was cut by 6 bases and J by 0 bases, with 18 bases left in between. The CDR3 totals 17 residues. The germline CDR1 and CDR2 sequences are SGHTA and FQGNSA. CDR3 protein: CASRVGGAPGSYNEQFF. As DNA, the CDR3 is TGTGCCAGCAGGGTTGGGGGGGCCCCTGGCTCCTACAATGAGCAGTTCTTC.

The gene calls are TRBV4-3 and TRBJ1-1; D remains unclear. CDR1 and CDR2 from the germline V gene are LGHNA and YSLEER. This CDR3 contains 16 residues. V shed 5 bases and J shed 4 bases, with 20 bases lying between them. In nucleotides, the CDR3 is TGCGCCAGCAGCGATTTGCTTGGGTTGGAGGTCACTGAAGCTTTCTTT. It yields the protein CASSDLLGLEVTEAFF.

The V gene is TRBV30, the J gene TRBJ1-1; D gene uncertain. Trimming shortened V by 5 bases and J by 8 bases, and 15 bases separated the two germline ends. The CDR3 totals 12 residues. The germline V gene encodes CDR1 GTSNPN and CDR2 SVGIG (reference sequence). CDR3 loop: CAWLPTIREAFF. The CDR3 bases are TGTGCCTGGTTGCCTACTATACGCGAAGCTTTCTTT.

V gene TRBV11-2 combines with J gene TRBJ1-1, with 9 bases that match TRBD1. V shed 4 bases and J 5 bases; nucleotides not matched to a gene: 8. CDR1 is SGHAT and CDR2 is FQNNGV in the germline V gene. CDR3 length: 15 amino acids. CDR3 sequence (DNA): TGTGCCAGCAGCTATTACAGGGGGCGGCGAACTGAAGCTTTCTTT. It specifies CASSYYRGRRTEAFF.

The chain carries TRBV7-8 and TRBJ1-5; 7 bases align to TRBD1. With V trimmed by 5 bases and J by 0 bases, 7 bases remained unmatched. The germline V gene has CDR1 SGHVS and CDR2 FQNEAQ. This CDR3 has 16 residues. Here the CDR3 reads CASSARTGLSNQPQHF. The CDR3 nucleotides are TGTGCCAGCAGCGCCCGGACAGGCCTTAGCAATCAGCCCCAGCATTTT.

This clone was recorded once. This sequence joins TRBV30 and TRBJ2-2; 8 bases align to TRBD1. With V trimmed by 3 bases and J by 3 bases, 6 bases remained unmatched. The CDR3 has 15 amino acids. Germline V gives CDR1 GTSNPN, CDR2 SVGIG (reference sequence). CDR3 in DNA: TGTGCCTGGAGCCTGATGGACAGGGACACCGGGGAGCTGTTTTTT. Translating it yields CAWSLMDRDTGELFF.

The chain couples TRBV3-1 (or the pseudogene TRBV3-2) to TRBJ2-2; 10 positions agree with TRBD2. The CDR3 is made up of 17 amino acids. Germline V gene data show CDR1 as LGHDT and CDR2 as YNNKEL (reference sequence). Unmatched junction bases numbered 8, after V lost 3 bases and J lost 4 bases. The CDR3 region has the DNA TGTGCCAGCAGCCAGGCTAGCGGGAGTGCAGTCACCGGGGAGCTGTTTTTT. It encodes CASSQASGSAVTGELFF.

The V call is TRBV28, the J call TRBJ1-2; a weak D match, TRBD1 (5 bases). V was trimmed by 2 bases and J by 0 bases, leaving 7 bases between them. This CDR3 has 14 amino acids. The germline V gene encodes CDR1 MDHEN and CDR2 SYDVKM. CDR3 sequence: CASSLQGTNYGYTF. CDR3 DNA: TGTGCCAGCAGTTTACAGGGTACTAACTATGGCTACACCTTC.

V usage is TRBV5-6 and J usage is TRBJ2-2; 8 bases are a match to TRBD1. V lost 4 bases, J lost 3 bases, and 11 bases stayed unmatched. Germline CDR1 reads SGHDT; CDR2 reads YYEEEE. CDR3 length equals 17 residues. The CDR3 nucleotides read TGTGCCAGCAGCGAAGTGGCAGGGGGCAAGGACACCGGGGAGCTGTTTTTT. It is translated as CASSEVAGGKDTGELFF.

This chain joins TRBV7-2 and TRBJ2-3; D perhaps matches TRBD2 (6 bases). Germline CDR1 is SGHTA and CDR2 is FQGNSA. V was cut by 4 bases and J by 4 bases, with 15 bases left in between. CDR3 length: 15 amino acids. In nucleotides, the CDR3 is TGTGCCAGCAGCTCCACGGGAGACTCGGCAGATACGCAGTATTTT. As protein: CASSSTGDSADTQYF.

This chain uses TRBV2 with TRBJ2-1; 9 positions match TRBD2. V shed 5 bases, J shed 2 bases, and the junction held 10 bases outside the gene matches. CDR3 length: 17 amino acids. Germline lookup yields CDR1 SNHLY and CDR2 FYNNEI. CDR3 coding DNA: TGTGCCAGCAGTTCCGGGACTAGCCTTTTTCCCTACAATGAGCAGTTCTTC. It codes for CASSSGTSLFPYNEQFF.

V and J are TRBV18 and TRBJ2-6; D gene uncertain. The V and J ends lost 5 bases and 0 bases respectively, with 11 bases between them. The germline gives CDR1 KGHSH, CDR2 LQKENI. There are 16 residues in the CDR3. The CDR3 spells CASSSGYLSGANVLTF. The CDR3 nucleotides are TGTGCCAGCTCATCCGGGTACCTCTCTGGGGCCAACGTCCTGACTTTC.

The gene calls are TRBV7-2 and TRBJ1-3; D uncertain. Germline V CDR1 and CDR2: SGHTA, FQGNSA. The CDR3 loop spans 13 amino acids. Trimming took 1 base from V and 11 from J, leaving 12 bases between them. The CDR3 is CASSLEPGRSIYF. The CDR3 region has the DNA TGTGCCAGCAGCTTAGAGCCAGGTCGGTCCATATATTTT.

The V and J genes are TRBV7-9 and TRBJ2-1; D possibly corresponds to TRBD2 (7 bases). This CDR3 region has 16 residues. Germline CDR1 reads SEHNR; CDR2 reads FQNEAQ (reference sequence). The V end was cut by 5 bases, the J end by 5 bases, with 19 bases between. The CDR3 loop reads CASSPLEGGGHNEQFF. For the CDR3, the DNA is TGTGCCAGCAGCCCCCTTGAGGGAGGGGGGCACAATGAGCAGTTCTTC.

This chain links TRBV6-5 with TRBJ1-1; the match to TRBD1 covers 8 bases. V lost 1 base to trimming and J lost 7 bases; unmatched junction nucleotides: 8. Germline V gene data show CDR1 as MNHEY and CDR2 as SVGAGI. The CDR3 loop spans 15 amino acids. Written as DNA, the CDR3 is TGTGCCAGCAGTTACTGGGCTACAGGGACAGGTGAAGCTTTCTTT. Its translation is CASSYWATGTGEAFF.

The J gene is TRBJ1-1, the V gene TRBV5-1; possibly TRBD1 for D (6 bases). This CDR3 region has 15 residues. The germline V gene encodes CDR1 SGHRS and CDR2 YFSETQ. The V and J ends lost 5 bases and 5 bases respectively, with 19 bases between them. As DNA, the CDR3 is TGCGCCAGCAGGTTGTCCGCGACAGGTCTTACTGAAGCTTTCTTT. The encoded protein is CASRLSATGLTEAFF.

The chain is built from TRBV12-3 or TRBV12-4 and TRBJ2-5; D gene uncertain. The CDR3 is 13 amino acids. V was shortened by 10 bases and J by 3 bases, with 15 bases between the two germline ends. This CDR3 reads CATTNSLKETQYF. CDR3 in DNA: TGTGCCACCACGAACAGCCTCAAAGAGACCCAGTACTTC.

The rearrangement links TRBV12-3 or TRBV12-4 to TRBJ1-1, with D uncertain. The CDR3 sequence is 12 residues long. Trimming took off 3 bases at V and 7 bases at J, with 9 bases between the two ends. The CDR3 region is CASSFSRFEAFF. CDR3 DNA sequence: TGTGCCAGCAGTTTTAGTAGATTTGAAGCTTTCTTT.

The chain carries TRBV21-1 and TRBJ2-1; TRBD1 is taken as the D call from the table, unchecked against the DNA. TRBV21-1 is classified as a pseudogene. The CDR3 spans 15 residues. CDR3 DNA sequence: TGTGCCAGCAGCAAAGTAGGGACAGGGGGGAATGAGCAGTTCTTC. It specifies CASSKVGTGGNEQFF.

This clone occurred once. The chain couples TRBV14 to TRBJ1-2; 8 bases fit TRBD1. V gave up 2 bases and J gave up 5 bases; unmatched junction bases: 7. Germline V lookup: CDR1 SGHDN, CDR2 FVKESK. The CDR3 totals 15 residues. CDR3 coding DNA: TGTGCCAGCAGCCAAACCTTCAGGGGGCTTTATGGCTACACCTTC. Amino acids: CASSQTFRGLYGYTF.

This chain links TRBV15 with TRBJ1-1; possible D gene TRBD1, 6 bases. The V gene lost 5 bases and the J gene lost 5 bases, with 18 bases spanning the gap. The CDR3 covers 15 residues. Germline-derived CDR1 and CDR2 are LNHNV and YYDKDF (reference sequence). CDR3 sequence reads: CATSVREDRLTEAFF. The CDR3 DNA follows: TGTGCCACCAGCGTTAGAGAAGACAGGCTTACTGAAGCTTTCTTT.

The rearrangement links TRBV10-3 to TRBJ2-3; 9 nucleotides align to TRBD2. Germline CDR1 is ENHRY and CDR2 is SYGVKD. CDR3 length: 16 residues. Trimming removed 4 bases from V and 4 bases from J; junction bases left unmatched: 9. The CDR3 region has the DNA TGTGCCATCAGTGGTTTTAGCGGGAGAGGTTCAGATACGCAGTATTTT. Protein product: CAISGFSGRGSDTQYF.

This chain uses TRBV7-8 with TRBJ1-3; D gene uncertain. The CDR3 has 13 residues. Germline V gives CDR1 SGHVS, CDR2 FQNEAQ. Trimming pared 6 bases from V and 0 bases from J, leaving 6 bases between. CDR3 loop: CASSRSSGNTIYF. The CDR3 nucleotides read TGTGCCAGCAGTCGGAGCTCTGGAAACACCATATATTTT.

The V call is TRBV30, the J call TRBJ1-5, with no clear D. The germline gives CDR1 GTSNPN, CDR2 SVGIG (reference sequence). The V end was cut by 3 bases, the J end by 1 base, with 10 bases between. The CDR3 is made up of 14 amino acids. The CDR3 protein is CAWRDGGSNQPQHF. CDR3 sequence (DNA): TGTGCCTGGAGAGACGGAGGGAGCAATCAGCCCCAGCATTTT. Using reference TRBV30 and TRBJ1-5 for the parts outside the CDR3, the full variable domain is SQTIHQWPATLVQPVGSPLSLECTVEGTSNPNLYWYRQAAGRGLQLLFYSVGIGQISSEVPQNLSASRPQDRQFILSSKKLLLSDSGFYLCAWRDGGSNQPQHFGDGTRLSIL.